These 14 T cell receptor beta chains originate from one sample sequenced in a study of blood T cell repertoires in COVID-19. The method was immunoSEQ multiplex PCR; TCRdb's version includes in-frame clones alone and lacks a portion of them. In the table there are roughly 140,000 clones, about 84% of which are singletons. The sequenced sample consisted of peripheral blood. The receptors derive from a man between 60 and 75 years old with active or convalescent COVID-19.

The CDR3 spells CASSPGGTSVSEQFF. CDR3 in DNA: TGTGCCAGCAGCCCAGGTGGGACTAGCGTGAGTGAGCAGTTCTTC. The chain carries TRBV7-2 and TRBJ2-1, with TRBD2 matching over 10 bases. CDR1 and CDR2 from the germline V gene are SGHTA and FQGNSA. The CDR3 is 15 residues long. The V segment lost 5 bases and the J segment 9 bases; nucleotides outside the gene matches: 10.

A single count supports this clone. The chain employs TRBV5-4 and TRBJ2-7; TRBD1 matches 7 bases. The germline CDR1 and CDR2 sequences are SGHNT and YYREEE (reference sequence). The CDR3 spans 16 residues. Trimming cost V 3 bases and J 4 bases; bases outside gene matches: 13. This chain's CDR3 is CASSSGQVAFGYEQYF. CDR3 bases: TGTGCCAGCAGCTCCGGACAGGTCGCCTTTGGGTACGAGCAGTACTTC.

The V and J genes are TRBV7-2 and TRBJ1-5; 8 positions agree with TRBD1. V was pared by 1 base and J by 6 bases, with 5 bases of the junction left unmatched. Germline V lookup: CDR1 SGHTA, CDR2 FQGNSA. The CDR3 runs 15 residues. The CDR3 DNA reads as TGTGCCAGCAGCTTAGAAACAGGGGGTACTCAGCCCCAGCATTTT. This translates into CASSLETGGTQPQHF.

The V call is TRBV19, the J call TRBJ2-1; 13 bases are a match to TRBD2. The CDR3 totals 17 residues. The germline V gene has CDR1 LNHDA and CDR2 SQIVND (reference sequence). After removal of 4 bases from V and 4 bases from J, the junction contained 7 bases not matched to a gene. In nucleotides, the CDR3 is TGTGCCAGTAGTACAACAGGACTAGCGGGAGTATACAATGAGCAGTTCTTC. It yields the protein CASSTTGLAGVYNEQFF.

Here the CDR3 reads CSVVGGEWNYGYTF. CDR3 bases: TGCAGCGTTGTAGGGGGGGAGTGGAACTATGGCTACACCTTC. The chain joins TRBV29-1 to TRBJ1-2; D is perhaps TRBD1 (6 bases). The CDR3 consists of 14 residues. Germline assignment: CDR1 SQVTM and CDR2 ANQGSEA. V lost 4 bases, J lost 2 bases, and 14 bases lay in between. Full variable domain (rest looked up from reference TRBV29-1 and TRBJ1-2): SAVISQKPSRDICQRGTSLTIQCQVDSQVTMMFWYRQQPGQSLTLIATANQGSEATYESGFVIDKFPISRPNLTFSTLTVSNMSPEDSSIYLCSVVGGEWNYGYTFGSGTRLTVV.

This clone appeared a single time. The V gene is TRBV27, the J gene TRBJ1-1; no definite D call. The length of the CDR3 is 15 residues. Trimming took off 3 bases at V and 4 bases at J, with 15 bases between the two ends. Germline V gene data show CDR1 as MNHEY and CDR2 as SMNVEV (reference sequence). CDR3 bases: TGTGCCAGCAGTTTGTCCCCGGGAGGTTTCACTGAAGCTTTCTTT. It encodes CASSLSPGGFTEAFF.

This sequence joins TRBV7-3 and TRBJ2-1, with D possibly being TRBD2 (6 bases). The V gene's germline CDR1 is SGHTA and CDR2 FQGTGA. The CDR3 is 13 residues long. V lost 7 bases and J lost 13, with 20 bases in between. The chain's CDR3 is CASTPPQGLPQFF. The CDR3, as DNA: TGTGCCAGCACGCCGCCCCAGGGACTTCCACAGTTCTTC.

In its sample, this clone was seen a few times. The CDR3, as DNA: TGTGCCACCAGTGTGGGGAGCCAAAGAAACGAGCAGTACTTC. This codes for CATSVGSQRNEQYF. The J gene is TRBJ2-7, the V gene TRBV24-1; perhaps TRBD2 as D (5 bases). Trimming shortened V by 5 bases and J by 5 bases, and 15 bases separated the two germline ends. Per the germline V gene, CDR1 is KGHDR and CDR2 is SFDVKD. The CDR3 is made up of 14 amino acids.

The DNA for the CDR3 is TGTGCCAGCAGTCCGGGCGGGGTCGATTCCTACGAGCAGTACTTC. Encoded protein: CASSPGGVDSYEQYF. The rearrangement links TRBV7-9 to TRBJ2-7; D might be TRBD2 (6 bases). The CDR3 consists of 15 residues. V lost 6 bases and J lost 1, with 16 bases in between. CDR1 and CDR2 from the germline V gene are SEHNR and FQNEAQ (reference sequence).

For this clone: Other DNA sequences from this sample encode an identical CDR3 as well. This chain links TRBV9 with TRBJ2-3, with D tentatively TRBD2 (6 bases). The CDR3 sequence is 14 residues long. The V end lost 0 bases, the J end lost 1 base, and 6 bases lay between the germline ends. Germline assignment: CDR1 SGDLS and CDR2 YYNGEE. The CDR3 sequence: CASSVGRGTDTQYF. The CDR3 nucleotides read TGTGCCAGCAGCGTAGGGAGGGGCACAGATACGCAGTATTTT.

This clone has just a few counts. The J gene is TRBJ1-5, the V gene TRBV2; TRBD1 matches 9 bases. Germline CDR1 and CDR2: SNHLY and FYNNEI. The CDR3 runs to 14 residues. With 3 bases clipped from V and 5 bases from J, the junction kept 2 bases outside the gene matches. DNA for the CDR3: TGTGCCAGCAGTGAGGGGACAGGGTATCAGCCCCAGCATTTT. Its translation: CASSEGTGYQPQHF.

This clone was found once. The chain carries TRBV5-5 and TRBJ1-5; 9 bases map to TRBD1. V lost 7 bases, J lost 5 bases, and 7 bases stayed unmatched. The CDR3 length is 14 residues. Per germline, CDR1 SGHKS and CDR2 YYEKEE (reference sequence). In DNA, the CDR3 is TGTGCCAGCGGATCGGGACAGGGTTATCAGCCCCAGCATTTT. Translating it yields CASGSGQGYQPQHF.

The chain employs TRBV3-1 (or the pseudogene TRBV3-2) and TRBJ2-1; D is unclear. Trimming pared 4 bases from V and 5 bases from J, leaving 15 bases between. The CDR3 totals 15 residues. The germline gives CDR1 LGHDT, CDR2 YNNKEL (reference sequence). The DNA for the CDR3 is TGTGCCAGCAGCCCTTTTAGCCAGAACAACAATGAGCAGTTCTTC. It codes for CASSPFSQNNNEQFF.

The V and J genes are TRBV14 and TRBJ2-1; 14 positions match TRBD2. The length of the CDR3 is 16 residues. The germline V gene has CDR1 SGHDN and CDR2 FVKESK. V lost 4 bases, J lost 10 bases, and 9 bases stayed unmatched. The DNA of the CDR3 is TGTGCCAGCAGCCTAGCCGGGACTAGCGGGAGCCTAGAGCAGTTCTTC. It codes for CASSLAGTSGSLEQFF.